This TCR beta chain originates from a study of OX40 agonist ivuxolimab in advanced cancers. The assay was immunoSEQ multiplex PCR, and TCRdb's table has in-frame clones only and misses some. The top ten clones hold roughly a fifth of a sample with 37,000 or so clones, 78% of them seen once. This CDR3 is built from 12 residues. Trimming took 5 bases from V and 12 from J, leaving 16 bases between them. CDR1 and CDR2 (germline): MNHEY, SVGAGI. General study results and limits: Blood T cells, both CD4+ and CD8+, expanded clonally by week 6 at 0.1 to 3.0 mg/kg.

On this clone: Its antigen is currently unknown.

At baseline, cycle 4 day 1, and cycle 7 day 1, blood was sampled. V is TRBV6-5 and J is TRBJ1-2; maybe TRBD1 (5 bases). The material was CD4+ or CD8+ T cells sorted from blood, obtained in a trial of the OX40 agonist ivuxolimab. The TCR originated in an adult with an advanced solid tumor such as melanoma, head and neck, liver or kidney cancer. CDR3 amino acids: CASSLTGGEDTF. DNA of the CDR3: TGTGCCAGCAGTCTGACCGGGGGGGAAGACACCTTC.